What follows are 19 T cell receptor beta chains derived from one specimen sequenced in a study of OX40 agonist ivuxolimab in advanced cancers. The protocol was immunoSEQ multiplex PCR, while the TCRdb copy is restricted to in-frame clones and leaves out a portion. The data contain around 60,000 clones, approximately 86% of them seen just once; the ten biggest clones take up 0.85% to 1%. Material: CD4+ or CD8+ T cells sorted from blood, obtained in a trial of the OX40 agonist ivuxolimab. Receptor source: an adult with an advanced solid tumor such as melanoma, head and neck, liver or kidney cancer.

This clone was observed a few times. The chain combines TRBV7-9 with TRBJ1-5; unclear D gene. CDR1 is SEHNR, CDR2 FQNEAQ, per germline (reference sequence). The V end was cut by 5 bases, the J end by 9 bases, with 20 bases between. The CDR3 runs 15 residues. The CDR3 loop reads CASSPTGAALGPQHF. The CDR3 region has the DNA TGTGCCAGCAGCCCCACGGGAGCCGCGTTAGGGCCCCAGCATTTT.

CDR3 residues: CASSLRGRHNNEQFF. CDR3 nucleotides: TGTGCCAGCAGCCTCAGGGGGCGGCATAACAATGAGCAGTTCTTC. This chain links TRBV7-2 with TRBJ2-1, with 8 bases that match TRBD1. V shed 5 bases and J 5 bases; nucleotides not matched to a gene: 8. Germline V gene data show CDR1 as SGHTA and CDR2 as FQGNSA. There are 15 residues in the CDR3.

This clone was detected once. The chain has TRBV5-4 and TRBJ1-2; 7 bases map to TRBD1. CDR3 length equals 12 residues. CDR1 and CDR2 (germline): SGHNT, YYREEE (reference sequence). V was pared by 4 bases and J by 11 bases, with 8 bases of the junction left unmatched. CDR3 residues: CASSGPRGAYTF. CDR3 in DNA: TGTGCCAGCAGCGGTCCCAGGGGGGCGTACACCTTC.

This sequence joins TRBV4-1 and TRBJ1-5, with 9 bases lining up with TRBD1. Trimming removed 4 bases from V and 4 bases from J; junction bases left unmatched: 5. The germline gives CDR1 MGHRA, CDR2 YSYEKL. The CDR3 has 15 amino acids. This chain's CDR3 is CASSRDRVGNQPQHF. The CDR3 DNA reads as TGCGCCAGCAGCCGGGACAGGGTAGGGAATCAGCCCCAGCATTTT.

V usage is TRBV6-5 and J usage is TRBJ2-7, with D maybe TRBD1 (6 bases). CDR1 and CDR2 from the germline V gene are MNHEY and SVGAGI. V lost 4 bases to trimming and J lost 3 bases, with 13 bases between them. The CDR3 runs to 14 residues. CDR3 region: CASSSGQWLYEQYF. CDR3 coding DNA: TGTGCCAGCAGTTCTGGACAGTGGCTCTACGAGCAGTACTTC.

CDR3 amino acids: CATRTFQGNQPQHF. In nucleotides, the CDR3 is TGTGCCACCAGGACATTCCAGGGGAATCAGCCCCAGCATTTT. This rearrangement joins TRBV19 to TRBJ1-5; D possibly corresponds to TRBD1 (6 bases). V gave up 10 bases and J gave up 4 bases, with 17 bases separating them. This CDR3 contains 14 residues. Germline V gene lookup returns CDR1 LNHDA and CDR2 SQIVND (reference sequence).

The chain joins TRBV13 to TRBJ1-4, with 9 bases lining up with TRBD1. V shed 6 bases and J 6 bases; nucleotides not matched to a gene: 5. The CDR3 is 14 residues long. Germline V lookup: CDR1 PRHDT, CDR2 FYEKMQ (reference sequence). The CDR3 DNA is TGTGCCAGCAGTTCAAGACAGGGGGATGAAAAACTGTTTTTT. This codes for CASSSRQGDEKLFF.

For the CDR3, the DNA is TGTGCCAGCAGCTCATACGGACTAGCGGGGGGCTTTTCAGATACGCAGTATTTT. Amino acid sequence: CASSSYGLAGGFSDTQYF. V and J are TRBV7-8 and TRBJ2-3, with TRBD2 matching over 14 bases. Germline loops: CDR1 SGHVS, CDR2 FQNEAQ. The CDR3 totals 18 residues. The junction had 10 bases not matched to a gene; V was cut back by 4 bases and J by 4 bases.

J is TRBJ1-1 and V is TRBV2; no firm D call. Germline V gene data show CDR1 as SNHLY and CDR2 as FYNNEI. Deletions cut 0 bases from V and 1 base from J, with 6 bases between. The CDR3 is made up of 14 amino acids. This CDR3 reads CASSEAGWNTEAFF. The CDR3 DNA is TGTGCCAGCAGTGAAGCAGGGTGGAACACTGAAGCTTTCTTT.

The chain has TRBV18 and TRBJ2-7; D remains ambiguous. Trimming removed 2 bases at V and 3 bases at J, with 8 bases between. The germline V gene encodes CDR1 KGHSH and CDR2 LQKENI. CDR3 length: 13 residues. CDR3 sequence (DNA): TGTGCCAGCTCACCAAAGACGGACTACGAGCAGTACTTC. Translation: CASSPKTDYEQYF.

The chain employs TRBV5-1 and TRBJ1-1, with 7 positions matching TRBD1. The CDR3 sequence is 14 residues long. The J segment lost 3 bases and the V segment lost 4 bases, leaving 6 bases of the junction unmatched. In germline, CDR1 is SGHRS, CDR2 YFSETQ. CDR3 DNA: TGCGCCAGCAGCCGGGGACAGACCGACACTGAAGCTTTCTTT. Translation gives CASSRGQTDTEAFF.

The genes are TRBV5-8 and TRBJ1-5, with D tentatively TRBD1 (5 bases). Germline-derived CDR1 and CDR2 are SGHTS and YDEGEE. The CDR3 length is 15 residues. V lost 3 bases to trimming and J lost 6 bases, with 16 bases between them. The CDR3 region is CASSSHEGWTQPQHF. CDR3 nucleotides: TGTGCCAGCAGCTCCCATGAGGGGTGGACTCAGCCCCAGCATTTT.

This clone was observed a few times. This chain links TRBV18 with TRBJ2-7; the D gene is possibly TRBD1 (6 bases). There are 14 residues in the CDR3. V gave up 0 bases and J gave up 5 bases, with 11 bases separating them. Germline CDR1 is KGHSH and CDR2 is LQKENI. The CDR3 DNA follows: TGTGCCAGCTCACCACCGGGCAGGGGACACGAGCAGTACTTC. This codes for CASSPPGRGHEQYF.

The V and J genes are TRBV18 and TRBJ1-5, with D uncertain. The CDR3 contains 15 residues. V lost 1 base, J lost 4 bases, and 11 bases lay in between. Germline assignment: CDR1 KGHSH and CDR2 LQKENI. The CDR3, as DNA: TGTGCCAGCTCACCACAAAAGGGCGGGAATCAGCCCCAGCATTTT. Residues: CASSPQKGGNQPQHF. The full variable domain, rest sourced from reference TRBV18 and TRBJ1-5, is NAGVMQNPRHLVRRRGQEARLRCSPMKGHSHVYWYRQLPEEGLKFMVYLQKENIIDESGMPKERFSAEFPKEGPSILRIQQVVRGDSAAYFCASSPQKGGNQPQHFGDGTRLSIL.

The chain couples TRBV18 to TRBJ1-5; D possibly corresponds to TRBD1 (5 bases). Germline V lookup: CDR1 KGHSH, CDR2 LQKENI. Trimming stripped 6 bases from V and 5 bases from J, with 11 bases between. CDR3 length: 13 residues. CDR3 DNA sequence: TGTGCCAGCTCTCGGGGCACTTATCAGCCCCAGCATTTT. Translating gives CASSRGTYQPQHF. Full variable domain (remainder filled in from reference TRBV18 and TRBJ1-5): NAGVMQNPRHLVRRRGQEARLRCSPMKGHSHVYWYRQLPEEGLKFMVYLQKENIIDESGMPKERFSAEFPKEGPSILRIQQVVRGDSAAYFCASSRGTYQPQHFGDGTRLSIL.

This clone occurred a few times. V and J are TRBV11-2 and TRBJ1-2, with a tentative D call TRBD1 (5 bases). V shed 5 bases and J shed 5 bases, with 18 bases lying between them. CDR3 length equals 15 residues. The germline V gene has CDR1 SGHAT and CDR2 FQNNGV. Here the CDR3 reads CASSLPGRGIYGYTF. In DNA form, the CDR3 reads TGTGCCAGCAGCCTGCCGGGACGAGGAATTTATGGCTACACCTTC.

This chain links TRBV29-1 with TRBJ1-2; TRBD1 aligns across 10 bases. The germline CDR1 and CDR2 sequences are SQVTM and ANQGSEA. V lost 7 bases, J lost 7 bases, and 9 bases stayed unmatched. The CDR3 has 13 amino acids. CDR3 in amino acids: CSARDRGLGGYTF. The CDR3 DNA reads as TGCAGCGCACGGGACAGGGGTCTTGGTGGCTACACCTTC. Complete variable domain (other parts from reference TRBV29-1 and TRBJ1-2): SAVISQKPSRDICQRGTSLTIQCQVDSQVTMMFWYRQQPGQSLTLIATANQGSEATYESGFVIDKFPISRPNLTFSTLTVSNMSPEDSSIYLCSARDRGLGGYTFGSGTRLTVV.

This chain links TRBV19 with TRBJ1-5; no clear D. The CDR3 loop spans 15 amino acids. The germline V and J ends were trimmed by 3 bases and 7 bases, with 16 bases remaining between them. Germline loops: CDR1 LNHDA, CDR2 SQIVND (reference sequence). The CDR3 region is CASSMEGMARQPQHF. CDR3 sequence (DNA): TGTGCCAGTAGTATGGAGGGAATGGCGAGGCAGCCCCAGCATTTT. The full variable domain, with the rest looked up from reference TRBV19 and TRBJ1-5, is DGGITQSPKYLFRKEGQNVTLSCEQNLNHDAMYWYRQDPGQGLRLIYYSQIVNDFQKGDIAEGYSVSREKKESFPLTVTSAQKNPTAFYLCASSMEGMARQPQHFGDGTRLSIL.

The chain has TRBV5-1 and TRBJ1-1, with D maybe TRBD1 (6 bases). Trimming took 0 bases from V and 0 from J, leaving 9 bases between them. CDR1 and CDR2 (germline): SGHRS, YFSETQ. The CDR3 contains 15 residues. This CDR3 is CASSLAGGLNTEAFF. The CDR3 DNA sequence: TGCGCCAGCAGCTTGGCTGGGGGCTTGAACACTGAAGCTTTCTTT.